The 18 T cell receptor beta chains below come from one sample, sequenced in a study of OX40 agonist ivuxolimab in advanced cancers. Here immunoSEQ multiplex PCR was the method, and the copy in TCRdb shows in-frame clones only, minus some. The profile shows roughly 70,000 clones, 80% to 90% of them singletons. This sample comprised CD4+ or CD8+ T cells sorted from blood, obtained in a trial of the OX40 agonist ivuxolimab. The receptors derive from an adult with an advanced solid tumor such as melanoma, head and neck, liver or kidney cancer.

This clone was seen more than once but under ten times. At the DNA level, this CDR3 is encoded by other sequences in the same sample as well. The V gene is TRBV19, the J gene TRBJ1-2; a possible D gene is TRBD1 (6 bases). CDR1 LNHDA and CDR2 SQIVND come from the germline V gene (reference sequence). Trimming cost V 5 bases and J 0 bases, with 10 bases left between them. The CDR3 runs 14 residues. CDR3 nucleotide sequence: TGTGCCAGTAGTCCACAGGGCGCTAACTATGGCTACACCTTC. As protein: CASSPQGANYGYTF. The variable domain in full, completed from reference TRBV19 and TRBJ1-2, reads DGGITQSPKYLFRKEGQNVTLSCEQNLNHDAMYWYRQDPGQGLRLIYYSQIVNDFQKGDIAEGYSVSREKKESFPLTVTSAQKNPTAFYLCASSPQGANYGYTFGSGTRLTVV.

The chain carries TRBV7-9 and TRBJ1-4; TRBD1 aligns across 7 bases. The CDR3 length is 15 residues. With 7 bases clipped from V and 3 bases from J, the junction kept 8 bases outside the gene matches. Germline CDR1 SEHNR, CDR2 FQNEAQ (reference sequence). CDR3 sequence: CASKKTGASNEKLFF. The CDR3 DNA follows: TGTGCCAGCAAAAAAACAGGGGCGTCTAATGAAAAACTGTTTTTT.

Comments on this clone: Sequence at one end of the junction differs from germline and may be a read error. Other DNA variants within this sample encode the same CDR3. V usage is TRBV7-9 and J usage is TRBJ1-4; 11 nucleotides line up with TRBD1. The CDR3 contains 16 residues. Germline V gene sequence: CDR1 SEHNR, CDR2 FQNEAQ (reference sequence). CDR3 sequence: CASSLTGTGGLEKLFF. The CDR3 DNA follows: TGTGCCAGCAGCTTGACGGGGACAGGGGGTCTTGAAAAATTGTTTTTT.

The genes are TRBV6-6 and TRBJ2-5, with 11 bases fitting TRBD2. V trimming: 2 bases; J trimming: 5 bases; junction bases outside the gene matches: 7. In germline, CDR1 is MNHNY, CDR2 SVGAGI (reference sequence). The CDR3 loop spans 16 amino acids. The CDR3 loop is CASSYARLAGSETQYF. In DNA form, the CDR3 reads TGTGCCAGCAGTTACGCGCGACTAGCGGGATCGGAGACCCAGTACTTC.

The rearrangement joins TRBV19 to TRBJ1-2; D unclear. The CDR3 consists of 12 residues. Trimming shortened V by 7 bases and J by 8 bases, and 14 bases separated the two germline ends. Germline CDR1 reads LNHDA; CDR2 reads SQIVND (reference sequence). CDR3 nucleotide sequence: TGTGCCAGTAACTCAGGTGGTGAAGGCTACACCTTC. Residues: CASNSGGEGYTF.

The chain is built from TRBV27 and TRBJ1-2; D is possibly TRBD1 (5 bases). Germline V lookup: CDR1 MNHEY, CDR2 SMNVEV (reference sequence). V lost 2 bases and J 8 bases, leaving 18 bases between the germline ends. The CDR3 is made up of 15 amino acids. The CDR3 protein is CASSLDQGGRMGYTF. The CDR3 DNA reads TGTGCCAGCAGTTTAGATCAGGGCGGGCGGATGGGCTACACCTTC.

The chain recombines TRBV4-3 with TRBJ2-6; D tentatively reads TRBD1 or TRBD2 (5 bases each). The V gene's germline CDR1 is LGHNA and CDR2 YSLEER. With 0 bases removed from V and 4 bases from J, the gap between germline ends came to 16 bases. This CDR3 region has 18 residues. The CDR3 here is CASSQDFTPGAGANVLTF. CDR3 DNA: TGCGCCAGCAGCCAAGACTTCACCCCCGGGGCCGGGGCCAACGTCCTGACTTTC.

There are a few counts of this clone. The gene calls are TRBV28 and TRBJ1-2, with a tentative D call TRBD1 (6 bases). Trimming shortened V by 5 bases and J by 4 bases, and 14 bases separated the two germline ends. This CDR3 has 14 residues. Per germline, CDR1 MDHEN and CDR2 SYDVKM. CDR3 in amino acids: CASSQGTESYGYTF. The CDR3 region has the DNA TGTGCCAGCAGTCAGGGGACGGAGAGCTATGGCTACACCTTC.

The gene calls are TRBV30 and TRBJ2-5; 10 bases agree with TRBD1. Germline V CDR1 and CDR2: GTSNPN, SVGIG (reference sequence). The V segment lost 0 bases and the J segment 1 base; nucleotides outside the gene matches: 2. The CDR3 covers 15 residues. CDR3 region: CAWSVRTGGQETQYF. CDR3 nucleotide sequence: TGTGCCTGGAGTGTCAGGACAGGGGGCCAAGAGACCCAGTACTTC.

This clone occurred once. The chain couples TRBV28 to TRBJ1-2; the match to TRBD1 covers 7 bases. Germline lookup yields CDR1 MDHEN and CDR2 SYDVKM. Unmatched junction bases numbered 4, after V lost 4 bases and J lost 2 bases. This CDR3 is built from 14 residues. The CDR3 loop is CASSSGQANYGYTF. CDR3 DNA: TGTGCCAGCAGTTCCGGACAGGCGAACTATGGCTACACCTTC.

The chain combines TRBV6-5 with TRBJ1-1; possible D gene TRBD1, 6 bases. Trimming took 7 bases from V and 4 from J, leaving 13 bases between them. Germline CDR1 and CDR2: MNHEY and SVGAGI. This CDR3 is 13 amino acids long. CDR3 in DNA: TGTGCCAGCAACCTCAGGGGAGGCACTGAAGCTTTCTTT. Protein product: CASNLRGGTEAFF.

The chain links TRBV9 to TRBJ2-3; 13 nucleotides align to TRBD2. This CDR3 has 16 residues. The J segment lost 1 base and the V segment lost 2 bases, leaving 1 base of the junction unmatched. CDR1 is SGDLS and CDR2 is YYNGEE in the germline V gene. CDR3 in amino acids: CASSVGLAGGTDTQYF. The CDR3 bases are TGTGCCAGCAGCGTTGGACTAGCGGGGGGCACAGATACGCAGTATTTT. Together with reference TRBV9 and TRBJ2-3, the CDR3 gives the full variable domain: DSGVTQTPKHLITATGQRVTLRCSPRSGDLSVYWYQQSLDQGLQFLIQYYNGEERAKGNILERFSAQQFPDLHSELNLSSLELGDSALYFCASSVGLAGGTDTQYFGPGTRLTVL.

The rearrangement uses TRBV2 and TRBJ1-2, with D possibly being TRBD1 (6 bases). The CDR3 loop spans 14 amino acids. V was pared by 4 bases and J by 4 bases, with 13 bases between. Per the germline V gene, CDR1 is SNHLY and CDR2 is FYNNEI. The CDR3 sequence: CASSGGQGPYGYTF. CDR3 nucleotides: TGTGCCAGCAGTGGGGGGCAGGGACCCTATGGCTACACCTTC. The full variable domain, with the rest looked up from reference TRBV2 and TRBJ1-2, is EPEVTQTPSHQVTQMGQEVILRCVPISNHLYFYWYRQILGQKVEFLVSFYNNEISEKSEIFDDQFSVERPDGSNFTLKIRSTKLEDSAMYFCASSGGQGPYGYTFGSGTRLTVV.

The V call is TRBV7-9, the J call TRBJ1-1; D not certain. The CDR3 runs 12 residues. In germline, CDR1 is SEHNR, CDR2 FQNEAQ (reference sequence). Trimming cost V 2 bases and J 4 bases, with 5 bases left between them. CDR3 loop: CASSLLGTEAFF. The CDR3 nucleotides read TGTGCCAGCAGCTTACTGGGCACTGAAGCTTTCTTT.

The gene calls are TRBV7-2 and TRBJ2-1, with TRBD2 matching 9 bases. CDR1 and CDR2 (germline): SGHTA, FQGNSA. V shed 5 bases and J 4 bases; nucleotides not matched to a gene: 9. This CDR3 is built from 16 residues. The CDR3 bases are TGTGCCAGCAGCCTGGGACTAGCTGGGCCTTACAATGAGCAGTTCTTC. Translation gives CASSLGLAGPYNEQFF.

The V gene is TRBV27, the J gene TRBJ2-1, with D possibly being TRBD2 (6 bases). V was pared by 6 bases and J by 2 bases, with 14 bases between. Germline values: CDR1 MNHEY, CDR2 SMNVEV (reference sequence). The CDR3 consists of 15 residues. The CDR3 DNA reads as TGTGCCAGCAGGGCCCCCAGACTAGCCTACAATGAGCAGTTCTTC. It yields the protein CASRAPRLAYNEQFF.

The chain has TRBV28 and TRBJ1-5; 10 positions match TRBD1. This CDR3 is 14 amino acids long. Germline CDR1 and CDR2: MDHEN and SYDVKM. Germline trimming cut 3 bases from V and 6 bases from J; bases unmatched to any gene: 2. The CDR3 sequence is CASSLTGGGQPQHF. The CDR3, as DNA: TGTGCCAGCAGTTTGACAGGGGGCGGTCAGCCCCAGCATTTT. Full variable domain (outside the CDR3, taken from reference TRBV28 and TRBJ1-5): DVKVTQSSRYLVKRTGEKVFLECVQDMDHENMFWYRQDPGLGLRLIYFSYDVKMKEKGDIPEGYSVSREKKERFSLILESASTNQTSMYLCASSLTGGGQPQHFGDGTRLSIL.

The rearrangement joins TRBV15 to TRBJ2-7; TRBD2 matches at 16 bases. The junction had 12 bases not matched to a gene; V was cut back by 3 bases and J by 1 base. The CDR3 contains 20 residues. CDR1 is LNHNV, CDR2 YYDKDF, per germline (reference sequence). DNA for the CDR3: TGTGCCACCAGCAGGAAGCCGGGACTAGCGGGAGGGCCGGCGTCCTACGAGCAGTACTTC. Its translation is CATSRKPGLAGGPASYEQYF.